This T cell receptor (beta chain) was identified in a study of Graves' ophthalmopathy and Graves' hyperthyroidism. Overall study results and limits: Most clonotypes expanded in thyroid above 0.001 frequency were present in blood too.

There are a few counts of this clonotype. What it recognizes is unknown. Where ophthalmopathy was present, donors had moderate-to-severe activity, CAS ≥3, NOSPECS ≥4 and duration under 3 months. This CDR3 spans 13 amino acids. Trimming pared 6 bases from V and 2 bases from J, leaving 10 bases between. The authors amplified TCR beta CDR3 regions from RNA transcripts. RT-PCR with HTBI primers came first, then second-round multiplex PCR. TCRdb reprocessed the multiplex PCR reads with MiXCR, giving one entry per CDR3 protein. This sample has around 170,000 distinct CDR3 sequences; less than 45% occur once, and the top ten carry around 5.5%.

Source material: peripheral blood. The TCR was taken from a woman between 40 and 55 years old with Graves' ophthalmopathy. This chain links TRBV12-3 or TRBV12-4 with TRBJ1-1, with D unclear. CDR3 nucleotides: TGTGCCAGCAGCCCCCAGACAAACACTGAAGCTTTCTTT. It encodes CASSPQTNTEAFF.